Sequencing of this T cell receptor (beta chain) was carried out in a study of cytomegalovirus exposure and HLA in healthy donors. The wider study: Samples from HLA-typed donors yielded approximately 80 million unique TCRs in an early data release. General observations from the study: An analysis that came later showed most CMV-associated TCR beta chains appearing HLA-restricted. Investigators reported 150 to 200 TCR beta chains as tied to cytomegalovirus.

CDR3 length: 14 amino acids. Germline trimming cut 5 bases from V and 5 bases from J; bases unmatched to any gene: 9. From germline, CDR1 is SEHNR and CDR2 FQNEAQ (reference sequence). Primers for the PCR totalled 60 Vbeta and 13 Jbeta. As processed by the authors: Later, an analysis found about 83 million unique TCR beta chains, and 9.5 million to 11 million of these were shared. Some clones are missing from TCRdb's copy, which holds only in-frame ones; the method was immunoSEQ multiplex PCR. Clone size and V and J calls were adopted from that table, with D and trimming inferred from the DNA. The table lists some 150,000 clones, roughly 84% of them singletons, with approximately 1.5% in the top ten. Concerning this clone itself: The antigen is not known.

The sequence was obtained from a male donor in good health and CMV-seronegative. Material: PBMCs. V gene TRBV7-9 combines with J gene TRBJ2-7; 7 nucleotides align to TRBD1. This chain's CDR3 is CASSPRQGRHEQYF. The CDR3 DNA reads TGTGCCAGCAGCCCAAGACAGGGCAGGCACGAGCAGTACTTC.